The rows below give T cell receptor beta chains drawn from one sample of a study of shared clonotypes between healthy human individuals. The method was immunoSEQ multiplex PCR; TCRdb's version includes in-frame clones alone and lacks a portion of them. The sample carries 950,000 to 1,300,000 clones, more than 65% recorded once. The sequenced sample consisted of memory CD4+ T cells sorted from blood. The source is a man younger than 30 in good health. CDR3s include the opening cysteine and the closing phenylalanine or tryptophan. A D gene is named only where the DNA matches it firmly. Part of the rows lack a size; the others show once, few, many or a class for expanded clones.

TRBJ1-6 | NA | TRBV28 | TRBD1 | CASRQGQRNSPLHF | TGTGCCAGCAGACAGGGGCAAAGGAATTCACCCCTCCACTTT
TRBJ2-1 | few | TRBV29-1 | TRBD1 | CSVGTGGYNEQFF | TGCAGCGTCGGGACAGGGGGGTACAATGAGCAGTTCTTC
TRBJ2-5 | NA | TRBV7-8 | TRBD2 | CASSLRAGGTQETQYF | TGTGCCAGCAGCTTACGGGCGGGAGGAACACAAGAGACCCAGTACTTC
TRBJ2-7 | NA | TRBV7-2 | NA | CASSAGQSYEQYF | TGTGCCAGCAGCGCCGGACAGTCCTACGAGCAGTACTTC
TRBJ2-3 | few | TRBV27 | NA | CASSLGRRETDTQYF | TGTGCCAGCAGTTTAGGCAGAAGGGAAACAGATACGCAGTATTTT
TRBJ1-2 | NA | TRBV19 | NA | CASKMVGGYTF | TGTGCAAGTAAGATGGTGGGTGGCTACACCTTC
TRBJ1-1 | NA | TRBV5-1 | NA | CASSLGGGSNTEAFF | TGCGCCAGCAGCTTGGGTGGGGGGTCGAACACTGAAGCTTTCTTT
TRBJ2-4 | NA | TRBV19 | TRBD2 | CASSSQRDGIQYF | TGTGCCAGTAGTTCCCAGCGGGATGGCATTCAGTACTTC
TRBJ1-2 | NA | TRBV20-1 | NA | CSAVGGAGYTF | TGCAGTGCGGTGGGCGGGGCTGGCTACACCTTC
TRBJ2-1 | NA | TRBV14 | TRBD2 | CASSPTGGPVGEQFF | TGTGCCAGCAGCCCAACGGGAGGGCCTGTGGGTGAGCAGTTCTTC
TRBJ2-3 | NA | TRBV5-6 | NA | CASSLEGYGTDTQYF | TGTGCCAGCAGCTTGGAGGGTTACGGCACAGATACGCAGTATTTT
TRBJ1-6 | once | TRBV18 | TRBD1 | CASSPIGTANSPLHF | TGTGCCAGCTCACCCATCGGGACAGCTAATTCACCCCTCCACTTT
TRBJ2-3 | few | TRBV5-6 | TRBD2 | CASSLTASGTTDTQYF | TGTGCCAGCAGCTTAACTGCTAGCGGGACCACAGATACGCAGTATTTT
TRBJ2-2 | NA | TRBV25-1 | TRBD1 | CASTRDSLRELFF | TGTGCCAGCACCCGGGACAGTCTCCGGGAGCTGTTTTTT
TRBJ2-1 | NA | TRBV4-1 | TRBD1 | CASSQDVTGSYNEQFF | TGCGCCAGCAGCCAAGATGTGACAGGGTCCTACAATGAGCAGTTCTTC
TRBJ2-2 | NA | TRBV28 | NA | CASGRAGLGTGELFF | TGTGCCAGCGGACGGGCGGGATTAGGCACCGGGGAGCTGTTTTTT
TRBJ1-3 | NA | TRBV30 | NA | CASIWMWPSGNTIYF | TGTGCCTCGATCTGGATGTGGCCCTCTGGAAACACCATATATTTT
TRBJ1-1 | NA | TRBV25-1 | NA | CASSVSKFSLTEAFF | TGTGCCAGCAGTGTCAGCAAGTTTAGTCTTACTGAAGCTTTCTTT
TRBJ2-3 | NA | TRBV5-1 | TRBD2 | CASSSGLAGADTQYF | TGCGCCAGCAGCTCGGGACTAGCGGGAGCAGATACGCAGTATTTT
TRBJ2-7 | few | TRBV27 | TRBD2 | CASSPSRPRLAGDHEQYF | TGTGCCAGCAGTCCATCCCGGCCGAGACTAGCGGGAGATCATGAGCAGTACTTC
TRBJ2-4 | NA | TRBV14 | NA | CASSQAGVAKNIQYF | TGTGCCAGCAGCCAAGCAGGGGTAGCCAAAAACATTCAGTACTTC
TRBJ1-1 | few | TRBV7-2 | TRBD1 | CASSSWTGVNTEAFF | TGTGCCAGCAGCTCTTGGACAGGGGTAAACACTGAAGCTTTCTTT
TRBJ1-1 | NA | TRBV19 | NA | CASKGRWTTTPLEAFF | TGTGCCAGTAAGGGACGGTGGACCACTACCCCGTTGGAAGCTTTCTTT
TRBJ1-2 | NA | TRBV28 | NA | CASSLYGDGYTF | TGTGCCAGCAGTTTATATGGGGATGGCTACACCTTC
TRBJ1-5 | NA | TRBV4-1 | NA | CASSLGDRGGNQPQHF | TGCGCCAGCAGCCTTGGGGATAGGGGCGGCAATCAGCCCCAGCATTTT
TRBJ1-2 | once | TRBV5-1 | TRBD1 | CASSYWSPDRSLGYGYTF | TGCGCCAGCAGCTACTGGAGTCCGGACAGGAGCCTAGGCTATGGCTACACCTTC
TRBJ2-7 | NA | TRBV27 | TRBD1 | CASSSLRDRGPNYEQYF | TGTGCCAGCAGTTCTCTCCGGGACAGGGGCCCCAACTACGAGCAGTACTTC
TRBJ2-3 | NA | TRBV29-1 | NA | CSVESMRDTQYF | TGCAGCGTTGAATCGATGCGAGATACGCAGTATTTT